A single sample gave rise to the 8 T cell receptor beta chains below, sequenced in a study of cytomegalovirus exposure and HLA in healthy donors (TCRdb year 2017). To prepare the library, the immunoSEQ multiplex PCR assay was applied. A mixture of 60 forward primers for TCR Vbeta segments and 13 reverse primers for TCR Jbeta segments was used in the multiplex PCR. TCRdb took this table from immuneACCESS and kept in-frame rearrangements with V and J called. Such tables lack part of the clones; where checked against another copy, unresolved V genes explain under half of the gap, and the rest is unexplained. The sample profile shows more than 110,000 clones; 75% to 80% of them were found once. 4% to 6% of the sample is in the top ten clones. Sequences were obtained from PBMCs. These TCRs come from a woman aged 50 to 60 in good health and CMV-seronegative.

The V gene is TRBV10-3, the J gene TRBJ1-4; possibly TRBD1 for D (6 bases). Trimming took off 3 bases at V and 7 bases at J, with 12 bases between the two ends. The germline gives CDR1 ENHRY, CDR2 SYGVKD. The CDR3 extends over 14 amino acids. The CDR3 reads CAISDQQGSEKLFF. CDR3 in DNA: TGTGCCATCAGTGATCAACAGGGATCTGAAAAACTGTTTTTT.

This rearrangement joins TRBV30 to TRBJ1-2, with unresolved D. This CDR3 contains 12 residues. V was cut by 7 bases and J by 4 bases, with 13 bases left in between. The germline V gene has CDR1 GTSNPN and CDR2 SVGIG (reference sequence). CDR3 loop: CASPRSSYGYTF. The CDR3 DNA sequence: TGTGCCTCCCCGCGGTCCTCCTATGGCTACACCTTC.

V usage is TRBV9 and J usage is TRBJ2-7, with 7 bases identical to TRBD1. There are 13 residues in the CDR3. Per the germline V gene, CDR1 is SGDLS and CDR2 is YYNGEE. With V trimmed by 3 bases and J by 7 bases, 7 bases remained unmatched. Here the CDR3 DNA reads TGTGCCAGCAGCGGGCCCACAGGGGAAGAGCAGTACTTC. Its translation is CASSGPTGEEQYF.

The V and J genes are TRBV30 and TRBJ1-6; the D gene is possibly TRBD1 (6 bases). V dropped 7 bases and J dropped 0 bases, with 16 bases sitting between them. The length of the CDR3 is 16 residues. Germline V gene lookup returns CDR1 GTSNPN and CDR2 SVGIG (reference sequence). CDR3 bases: TGTGCCTTTTCCGGGACACTGAGCTCCTATAATTCACCCCTCCACTTT. Protein product: CAFSGTLSSYNSPLHF.

This chain uses TRBV19 with TRBJ2-7; 8 bases align to TRBD1. The germline CDR1 and CDR2 sequences are LNHDA and SQIVND (reference sequence). The V segment lost 5 bases and the J segment 4 bases; nucleotides outside the gene matches: 13. CDR3 length equals 16 residues. The CDR3 region is CASSPGPGGVVYEQYF. The DNA of the CDR3 is TGTGCCAGTAGTCCGGGGCCAGGGGGCGTGGTATACGAGCAGTACTTC.

CDR3 residues: CASSRLIIGTDTQYF. The CDR3 nucleotides are TGTGCCAGCAGCCGTCTCATAATCGGGACAGATACGCAGTATTTT. The V gene is TRBV7-9, the J gene TRBJ2-3; the D is unclear. Germline loops: CDR1 SEHNR, CDR2 FQNEAQ (reference sequence). V dropped 5 bases and J dropped 3 bases, with 15 bases sitting between them. The CDR3 is made up of 15 amino acids.

The chain couples TRBV7-2 to TRBJ2-1; 8 bases agree with TRBD2. The CDR3 extends over 15 amino acids. Germline V gene lookup returns CDR1 SGHTA and CDR2 FQGNSA. The J segment lost 5 bases and the V segment lost 6 bases, leaving 9 bases of the junction unmatched. DNA for the CDR3: TGTGCCAGCAGTTTAAGCGGGGGTTATAACAATGAGCAGTTCTTC. It specifies CASSLSGGYNNEQFF. Based on the CDR3 plus reference TRBV7-2 and TRBJ2-1, the full variable domain is GAGVSQSPSNKVTEKGKDVELRCDPISGHTALYWYRQSLGQGLEFLIYFQGNSAPDKSGLPSDRFSAERTGGSVSTLTIQRTQQEDSAVYLCASSLSGGYNNEQFFGPGTRLTVL.

The chain uses TRBV11-1 and TRBJ1-2; TRBD1 is a possible D gene (6 bases). CDR3 size: 12 residues. Germline lookup yields CDR1 SGHAT and CDR2 FQDESV (reference sequence). The V and J ends lost 4 bases and 8 bases respectively, with 11 bases between them. This CDR3 is CASSYNRDGYTF. DNA for the CDR3: TGTGCCAGCAGCTACAACAGGGACGGCTACACCTTC.